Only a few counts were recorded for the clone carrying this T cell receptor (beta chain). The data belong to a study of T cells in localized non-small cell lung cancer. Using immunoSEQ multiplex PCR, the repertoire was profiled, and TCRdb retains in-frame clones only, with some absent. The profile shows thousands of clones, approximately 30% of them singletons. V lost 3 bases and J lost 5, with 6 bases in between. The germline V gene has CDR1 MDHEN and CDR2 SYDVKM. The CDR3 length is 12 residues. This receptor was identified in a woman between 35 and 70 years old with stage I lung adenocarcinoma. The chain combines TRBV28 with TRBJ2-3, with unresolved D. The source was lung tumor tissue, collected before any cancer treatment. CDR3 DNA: TGTGCCAGCAGTTTTTTAGGAGATACGCAGTATTTT. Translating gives CASSFLGDTQYF.